The clone carrying this TCR beta chain was counted only a few times. Antigen: not known. Primers for the PCR totalled 60 Vbeta and 13 Jbeta. TCRdb's table, derived via immunoSEQ multiplex PCR, lists solely in-frame clones and lacks some. The sample includes 100,000 or so clones, less than 80% of them seen just once. CDR1 is SGHVS and CDR2 is FNYEAQ in the germline V gene. Trimming removed 4 bases from V and 1 base from J, with 7 bases in between. This CDR3 has 13 amino acids. These data originate in a study of cytomegalovirus exposure and HLA in healthy donors. Findings and limits, study-wide: Later analysis demonstrated an association between a missense DCLRE1C variant and TCR beta V- and J-gene trimming.

The TCR comes from a woman aged 40 to 50 in good health and CMV-seronegative. The chain recombines TRBV7-6 with TRBJ1-1; weak D call: TRBD1 (5 bases). The sample comprised PBMCs. For the CDR3, the DNA is TGTGCCAGCAGCTCAAGGGGGAACACTGAAGCTTTCTTT. Translating it yields CASSSRGNTEAFF.